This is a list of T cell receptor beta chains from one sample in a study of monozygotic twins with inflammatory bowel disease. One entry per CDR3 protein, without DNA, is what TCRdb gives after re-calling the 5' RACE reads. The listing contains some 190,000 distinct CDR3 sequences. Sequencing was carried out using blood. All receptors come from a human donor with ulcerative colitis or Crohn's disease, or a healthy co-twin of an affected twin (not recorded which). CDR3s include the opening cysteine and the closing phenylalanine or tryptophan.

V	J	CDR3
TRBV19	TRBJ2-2	CASSIGRKNTGELFF
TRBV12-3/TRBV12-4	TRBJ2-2	CASSSWDGELFF
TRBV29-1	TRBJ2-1	CSVEDLSDSYNEQFF
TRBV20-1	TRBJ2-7	CSAREDIGGKSSYEQYF
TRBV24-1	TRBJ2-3	CATSGTSTDTQYF
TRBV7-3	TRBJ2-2	CASTPEGGELFF
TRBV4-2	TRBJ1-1	CASSPGVGLNTEAFF
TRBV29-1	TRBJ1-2	CSVGEAAGYTF
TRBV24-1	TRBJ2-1	CATSDSAGQGANEQFF
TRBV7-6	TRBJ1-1	CASSLGRTELLNTEAFF
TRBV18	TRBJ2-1	CASSPLAGNNYNEQFF
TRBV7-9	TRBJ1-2	CASSLGGASWGYTF
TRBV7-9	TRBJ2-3	CASSEGQVKGTQYF
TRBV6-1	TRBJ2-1	CASSRTSGGKGQFF
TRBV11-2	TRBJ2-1	CASSLLRTGSKGEQFF
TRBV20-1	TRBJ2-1	CSATDLARNNEQFF
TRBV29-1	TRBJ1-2	CSVRDRERNGYTF
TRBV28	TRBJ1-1	CASSLWDRRTNTEAFF
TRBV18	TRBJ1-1	CASSPLVGPDTEAFF
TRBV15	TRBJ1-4	CATSSKGTTNEKLFF
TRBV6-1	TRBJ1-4	CASSDKRWYEKLFF
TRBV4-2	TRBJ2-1	CASSTRGTSGPGGYNEQFF
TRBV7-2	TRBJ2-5	CASSRREETQYF
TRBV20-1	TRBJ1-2	CSASDRGLGGYTF
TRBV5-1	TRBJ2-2	CASSLERQGGELFF
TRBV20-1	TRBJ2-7	CSARDTSGVYYEQYF
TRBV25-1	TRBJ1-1	CASGPNTEAFF
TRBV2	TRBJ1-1	CASSEARGAGTEAFF
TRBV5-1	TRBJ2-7	CASSLGGQPRTYEQYF
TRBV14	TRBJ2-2	CASSQVGGRTGELFF
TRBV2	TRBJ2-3	CASERTGGTDTQYF
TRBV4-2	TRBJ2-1	CASSLHGGGMDEQFF
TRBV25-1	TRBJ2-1	CASMSRGDEQFF
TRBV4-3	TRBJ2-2	CASSQDRDPGELFF
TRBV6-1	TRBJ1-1	CASSLTGAGDTEAFF
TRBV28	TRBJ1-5	CASSDLASQYSNQPQHF
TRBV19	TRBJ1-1	CASSIMQNTEAFF
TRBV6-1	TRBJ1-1	CASRSRPGGDTEAFF
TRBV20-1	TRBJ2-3	CSATSRGTSGDTQYF
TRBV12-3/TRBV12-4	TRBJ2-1	CASSFRQPSYNEQFF
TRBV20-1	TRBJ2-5	CSAPVGGNSETQYF
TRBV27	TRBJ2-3	CASSSVLTDGDTQYF
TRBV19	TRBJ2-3	CASSVPLRDRGTDTQYF
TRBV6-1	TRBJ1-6	CASSLLLGLNSPLHF
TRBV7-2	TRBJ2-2	CASSGRDNTGELFF
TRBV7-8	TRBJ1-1	CASSQEAEAFF
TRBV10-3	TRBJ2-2	CAISESMTSGPNTGELFF
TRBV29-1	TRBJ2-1	CSYRLLDSSYNEQFF
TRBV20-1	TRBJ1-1	CSARVMNTEAFF
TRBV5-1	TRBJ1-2	CASSPQGAEGYTF
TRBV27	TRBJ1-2	CASSFSGQGNGYTF
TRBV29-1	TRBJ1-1	CRVRVGTEAFF
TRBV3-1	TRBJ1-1	CASSPQWGGTEAFF
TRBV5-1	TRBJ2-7	CASSLDGTYEQYF
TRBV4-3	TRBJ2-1	CASSQGGGLYNEQFF